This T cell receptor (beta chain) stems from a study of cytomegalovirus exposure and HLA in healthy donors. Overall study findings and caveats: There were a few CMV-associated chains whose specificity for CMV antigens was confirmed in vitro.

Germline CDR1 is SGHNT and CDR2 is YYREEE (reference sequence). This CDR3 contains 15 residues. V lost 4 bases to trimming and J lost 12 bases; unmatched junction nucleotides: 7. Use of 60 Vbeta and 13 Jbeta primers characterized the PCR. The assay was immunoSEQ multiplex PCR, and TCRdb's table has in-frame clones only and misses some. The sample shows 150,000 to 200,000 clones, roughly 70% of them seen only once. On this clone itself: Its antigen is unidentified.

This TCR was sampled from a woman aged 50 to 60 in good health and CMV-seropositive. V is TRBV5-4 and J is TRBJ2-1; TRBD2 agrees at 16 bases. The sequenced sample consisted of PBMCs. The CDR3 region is CASSLGTSGGAGQFF. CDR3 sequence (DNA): TGTGCCAGCAGCCTAGGGACTAGCGGGGGGGCGGGGCAGTTCTTC.